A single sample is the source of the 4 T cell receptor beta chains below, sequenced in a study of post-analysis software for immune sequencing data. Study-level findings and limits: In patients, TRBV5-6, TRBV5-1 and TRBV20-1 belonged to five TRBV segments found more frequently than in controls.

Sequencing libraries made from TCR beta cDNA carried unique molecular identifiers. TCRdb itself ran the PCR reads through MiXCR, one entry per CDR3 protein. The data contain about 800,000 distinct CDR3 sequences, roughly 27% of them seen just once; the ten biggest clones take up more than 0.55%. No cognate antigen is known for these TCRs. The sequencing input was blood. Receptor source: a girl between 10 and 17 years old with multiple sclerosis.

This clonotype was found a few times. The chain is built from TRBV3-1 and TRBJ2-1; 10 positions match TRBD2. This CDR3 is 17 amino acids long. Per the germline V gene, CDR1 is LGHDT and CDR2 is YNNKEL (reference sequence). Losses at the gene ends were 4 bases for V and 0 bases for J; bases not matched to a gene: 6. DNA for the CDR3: TGTGCCAGCAGCCGGTCAGCGGGAGGGAGCTCCTACAATGAGCAGTTCTTC. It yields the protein CASSRSAGGSSYNEQFF.

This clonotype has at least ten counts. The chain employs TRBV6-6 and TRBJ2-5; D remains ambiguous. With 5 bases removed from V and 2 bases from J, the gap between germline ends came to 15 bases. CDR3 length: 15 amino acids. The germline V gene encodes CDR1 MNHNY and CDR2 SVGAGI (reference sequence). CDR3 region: CASSPRTTTQETQYF. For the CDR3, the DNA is TGTGCCAGCAGTCCCCGGACCACGACTCAAGAGACCCAGTACTTC.

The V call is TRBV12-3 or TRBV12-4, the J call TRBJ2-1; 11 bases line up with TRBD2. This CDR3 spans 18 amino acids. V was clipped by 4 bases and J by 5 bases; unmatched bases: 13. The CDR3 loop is CASSSETGLAGGHNEQFF. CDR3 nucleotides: TGTGCCAGCAGTTCAGAGACAGGGCTAGCGGGAGGACACAATGAGCAGTTCTTC.

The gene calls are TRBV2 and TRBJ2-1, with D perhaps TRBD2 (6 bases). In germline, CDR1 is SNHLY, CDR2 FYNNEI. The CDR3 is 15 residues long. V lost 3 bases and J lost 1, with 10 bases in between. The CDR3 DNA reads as TGTGCCAGCAGTGATATAGCGGAATCCTACAATGAGCAGTTCTTC. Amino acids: CASSDIAESYNEQFF. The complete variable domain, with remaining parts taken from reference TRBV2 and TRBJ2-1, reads EPEVTQTPSHQVTQMGQEVILRCVPISNHLYFYWYRQILGQKVEFLVSFYNNEISEKSEIFDDQFSVERPDGSNFTLKIRSTKLEDSAMYFCASSDIAESYNEQFFGPGTRLTVL.